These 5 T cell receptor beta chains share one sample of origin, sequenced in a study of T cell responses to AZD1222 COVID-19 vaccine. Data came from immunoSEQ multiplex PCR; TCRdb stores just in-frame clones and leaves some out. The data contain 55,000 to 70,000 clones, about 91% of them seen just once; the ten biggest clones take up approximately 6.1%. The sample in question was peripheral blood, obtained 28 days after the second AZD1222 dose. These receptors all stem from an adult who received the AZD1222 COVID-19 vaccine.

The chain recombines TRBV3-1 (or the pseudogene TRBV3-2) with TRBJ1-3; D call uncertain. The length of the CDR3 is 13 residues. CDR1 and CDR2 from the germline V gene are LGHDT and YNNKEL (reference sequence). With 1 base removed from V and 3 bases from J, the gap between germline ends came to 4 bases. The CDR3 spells CASSQGRGNTIYF. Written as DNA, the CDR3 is TGTGCCAGCAGCCAAGGTCGTGGAAACACCATATATTTT.

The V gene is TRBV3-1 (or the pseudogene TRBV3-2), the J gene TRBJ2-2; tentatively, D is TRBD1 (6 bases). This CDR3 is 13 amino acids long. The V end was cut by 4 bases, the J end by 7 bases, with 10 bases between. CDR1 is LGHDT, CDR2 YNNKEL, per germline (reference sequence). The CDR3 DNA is TGTGCCAGCAGCCCAGGGGTCTTCGGGGAGCTGTTTTTT. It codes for CASSPGVFGELFF.

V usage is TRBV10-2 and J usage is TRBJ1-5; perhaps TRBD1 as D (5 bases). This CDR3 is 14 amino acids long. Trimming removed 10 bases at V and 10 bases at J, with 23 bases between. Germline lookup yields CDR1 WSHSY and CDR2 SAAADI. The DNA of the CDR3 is TGCGCCACCTCCCAAGGGACTGTCGTTGGCCCCCAGCATTTT. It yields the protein CATSQGTVVGPQHF.

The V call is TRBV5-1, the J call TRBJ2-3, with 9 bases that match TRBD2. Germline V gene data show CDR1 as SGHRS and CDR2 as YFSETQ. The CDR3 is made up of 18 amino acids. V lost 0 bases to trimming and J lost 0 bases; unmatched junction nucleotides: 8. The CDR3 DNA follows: TGCGCCAGCAGCTTGGGGGCGCCAGCGGGGGGAAGCACAGATACGCAGTATTTT. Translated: CASSLGAPAGGSTDTQYF.

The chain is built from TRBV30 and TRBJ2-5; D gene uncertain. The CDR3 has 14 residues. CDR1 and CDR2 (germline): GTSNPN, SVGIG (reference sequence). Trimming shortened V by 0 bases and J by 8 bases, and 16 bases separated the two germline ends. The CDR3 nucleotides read TGTGCCTGGAGTGTTCTGGGATCCTCTGAAACCCAGTACTTC. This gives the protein CAWSVLGSSETQYF.